This TCR beta chain was captured by sequencing in a study of identical twins. Each CDR3 protein is one row after TCRdb ran MiXCR on the 5' RACE reads. This sample carries about 220,000 distinct CDR3 sequences, 6.5% of them seen once, and the ten largest clones take about 14%. V was pared by 6 bases and J by 0 bases, with 8 bases between. CDR1 and CDR2 from the germline V gene are DFQATT and SNEGSKA (reference sequence). CDR3 length: 12 amino acids. This same sample was also part of a study on T cells expressing NK-cell markers.

Material: CD8+ T cells sorted from blood. The chain combines TRBV20-1 with TRBJ1-1, with D hard to call. This clonotype was obtained from a woman aged 18-29 years in good health. CDR3 amino acids: CSASEMNTEAFF. CDR3 sequence (DNA): TGCAGTGCCTCCGAAATGAACACTGAAGCTTTCTTT.